This T cell receptor beta chain was captured by sequencing in a study of cytomegalovirus exposure and HLA in healthy donors. Points from the study as a whole: Trimming of TCR beta V- and J-genes showed a link, identified in a later analysis, to a missense DCLRE1C variant.

Trimming shortened V by 7 bases and J by 9 bases, and 16 bases separated the two germline ends. The CDR3 is 14 residues long. The V gene's germline CDR1 is SNHLY and CDR2 FYNNEI. This clone showed up just once. No antigen is known for it. The PCR employed 60 Vbeta primers together with 13 Jbeta primers. This table comes from immunoSEQ multiplex PCR, and its TCRdb copy is limited to in-frame clones, with some not included. In the table there are under 110,000 clones, just over 70% of which are singletons. The sequenced material came from PBMCs. This receptor was taken from a boy between 5 and 17 years old in good health and CMV-seronegative. The rearrangement uses TRBV2 and TRBJ1-6; possibly TRBD1 for D (5 bases). CDR3 sequence reads: CASTQGSPSSPLHF. The CDR3 DNA follows: TGTGCCAGCACCCAGGGAAGCCCGTCTTCACCCCTCCACTTT.